This T cell receptor (beta chain) is from a study of lymphopenia after photon versus proton radiotherapy. Remarks on this clone: Its antigen is unknown.

Overall study results and limits: Proton therapy kept repertoires fairly stable, unlike photons, which gained effector/memory cells. Post-nadir TCR diversity decline inversely tracked overall survival among those who died. Better survival with proton therapy was suggested as possible, not demonstrated. Post-nadir diversity loss with photons came from oligoclonal expansion, particularly CD8+ Temra cells.

Trimming removed 7 bases at V and 4 bases at J, with 14 bases between. Germline V gene data show CDR1 as GTSNPN and CDR2 as SVGIG (reference sequence). The CDR3 is made up of 13 amino acids. Method: immunoSEQ multiplex PCR; TCRdb's copy keeps in-frame clones and lacks some. The sample comprises approximately 47,000 clones, 65% to 90% of which are singletons, and over 2% rests with the top ten. The genes are TRBV30 and TRBJ2-1; D is possibly TRBD1 or TRBD2 (5 bases each). The receptor was isolated from a man aged 40-49 years with gastric cancer. Here the sequenced sample was peripheral blood, taken from a patient treated with photon-based radiotherapy. In DNA, the CDR3 is TGTGCCTACCGGGACCGCGAATACAATGAGCAGTTCTTC. Translating gives CAYRDREYNEQFF. Looking up the rest from reference TRBV30 and TRBJ2-1 gives the full variable domain: SQTIHQWPATLVQPVGSPLSLECTVEGTSNPNLYWYRQAAGRGLQLLFYSVGIGQISSEVPQNLSASRPQDRQFILSSKKLLLSDSGFYLCAYRDREYNEQFFGPGTRLTVL.